This T cell receptor beta chain was retrieved from a study of T cell responses to AZD1222 COVID-19 vaccine. Overall study results and limits: The sample set comprised mostly white British donors with more females, and clonal diversity was possibly underestimated. Rises in breadth and depth of Spike-specific TCRs came after two AZD1222 doses.

TCRdb keeps only in-frame clones here, not all; method: immunoSEQ multiplex PCR. This table holds roughly 140,000 clones, approximately 91% found once. Note on this clone: Its antigen is unknown.

Pooled samples include second doses given at about 4 or 12 weeks. The length of the CDR3 is 16 residues. V was clipped by 2 bases and J by 4 bases, with 14 bases between them. Germline V lookup: CDR1 ENHRY, CDR2 SYGVKD. The chain carries TRBV10-3 and TRBJ2-2, with D perhaps TRBD2 (6 bases). The sequence was collected from an adult who received the AZD1222 COVID-19 vaccine. This sample comprised peripheral blood, obtained 28 days after the second AZD1222 dose. The DNA for the CDR3 is TGTGCCATCAGTGAGACCGGGACTGGGGTCACCGGGGAGCTGTTTTTT. This translates into CAISETGTGVTGELFF.